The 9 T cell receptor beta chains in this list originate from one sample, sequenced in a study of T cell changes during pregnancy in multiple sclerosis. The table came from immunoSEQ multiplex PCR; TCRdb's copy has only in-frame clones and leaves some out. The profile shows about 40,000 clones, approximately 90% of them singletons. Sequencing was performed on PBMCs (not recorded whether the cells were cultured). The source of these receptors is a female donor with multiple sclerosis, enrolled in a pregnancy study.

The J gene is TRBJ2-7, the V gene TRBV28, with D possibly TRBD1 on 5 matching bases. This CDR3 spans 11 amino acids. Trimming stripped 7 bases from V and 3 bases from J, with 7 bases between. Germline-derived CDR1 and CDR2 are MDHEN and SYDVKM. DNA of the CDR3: TGTGCCAGCAATCAGGGCTACGAGCAGTACTTC. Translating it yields CASNQGYEQYF.

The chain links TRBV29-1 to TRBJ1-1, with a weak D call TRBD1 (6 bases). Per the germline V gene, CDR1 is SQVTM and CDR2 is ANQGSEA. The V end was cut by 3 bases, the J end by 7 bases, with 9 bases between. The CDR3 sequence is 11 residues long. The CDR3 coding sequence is TGCAGCGTTGACAGGGGAATTGAAGCTTTCTTT. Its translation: CSVDRGIEAFF.

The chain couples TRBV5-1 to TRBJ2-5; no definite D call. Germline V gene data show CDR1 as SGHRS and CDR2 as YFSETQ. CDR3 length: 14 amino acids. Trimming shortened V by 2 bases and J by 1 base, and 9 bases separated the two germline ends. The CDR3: CASSFQQSQETQYF. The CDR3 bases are TGCGCCAGCAGCTTCCAACAGTCCCAAGAGACCCAGTACTTC.

In DNA, the CDR3 is TGTGCCAGCAGCGCAGGACTAGCGGGAGATAGGGGCGAGCAGTACTTC. This gives the protein CASSAGLAGDRGEQYF. The chain combines TRBV7-9 with TRBJ2-7, with 13 nucleotides matching TRBD2. The ends lost 5 bases at V and 6 bases at J; junction bases unmatched: 10. Germline V gene sequence: CDR1 SEHNR, CDR2 FQNEAQ (reference sequence). This CDR3 comprises 16 residues.

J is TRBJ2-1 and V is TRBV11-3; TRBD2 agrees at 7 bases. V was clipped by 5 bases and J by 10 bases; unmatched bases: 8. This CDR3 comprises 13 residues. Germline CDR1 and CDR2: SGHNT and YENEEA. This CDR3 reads CASSLGGLFEQFF. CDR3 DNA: TGTGCCAGCAGCCTCGGGGGACTATTCGAGCAGTTCTTC.

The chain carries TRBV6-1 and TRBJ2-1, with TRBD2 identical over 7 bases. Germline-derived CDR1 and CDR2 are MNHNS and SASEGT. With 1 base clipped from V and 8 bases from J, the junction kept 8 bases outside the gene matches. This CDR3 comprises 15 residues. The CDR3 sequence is CASSEEAGVAYEQFF. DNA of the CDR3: TGTGCCAGCAGTGAAGAGGCGGGAGTGGCGTATGAGCAGTTCTTC.

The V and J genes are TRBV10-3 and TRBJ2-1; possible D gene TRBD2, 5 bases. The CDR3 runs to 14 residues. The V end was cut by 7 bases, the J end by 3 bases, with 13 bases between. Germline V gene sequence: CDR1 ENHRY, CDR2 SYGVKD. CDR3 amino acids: CAITGGLYYNEQFF. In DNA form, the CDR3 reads TGTGCCATCACCGGAGGACTTTACTACAATGAGCAGTTCTTC.

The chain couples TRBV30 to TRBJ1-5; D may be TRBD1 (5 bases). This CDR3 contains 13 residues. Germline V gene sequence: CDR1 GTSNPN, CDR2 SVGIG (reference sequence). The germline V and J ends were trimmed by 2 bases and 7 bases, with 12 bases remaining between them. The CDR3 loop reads CAWSFDGAQPQHF. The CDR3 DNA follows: TGTGCCTGGAGTTTTGACGGGGCGCAGCCCCAGCATTTT.

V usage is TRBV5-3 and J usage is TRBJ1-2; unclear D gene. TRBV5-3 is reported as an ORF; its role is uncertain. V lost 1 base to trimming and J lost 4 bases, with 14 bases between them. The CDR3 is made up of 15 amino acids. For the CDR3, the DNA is TGTGCCAGAAGCTTGTGGCGGCCTACCACCTATGGCTACACCTTC. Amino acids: CARSLWRPTTYGYTF.